This is a list of T cell receptor beta chains from one sample in a study of shared clonotypes between healthy human individuals. The repertoire was sequenced with immunoSEQ multiplex PCR; TCRdb's copy has only in-frame clones and lacks some. The sample gives roughly 2,000,000 clones, over 85% of which show up once; approximately 1.2% is in the top ten. The sequenced material came from naive CD8+ T cells sorted from blood. Receptor source: a man aged 18 to 29 in good health. CDR3s include the opening cysteine and the closing phenylalanine or tryptophan. The D gene is left open where the match is weak. Not all rows give a size; the values are once, few, many and, for expanded clones, a class.

D: -
size: once
V: TRBV27
J: TRBJ2-7
CDR3: CASSLTLSYEQYF
DNA: TGTGCCAGCAGTTTAACATTATCCTACGAGCAGTACTTC

D: TRBD2
size: -
V: TRBV27
J: TRBJ2-5
CDR3: CASSSGTSGKETQYF
DNA: TGTGCCAGCAGCTCCGGGACTAGCGGTAAAGAGACCCAGTACTTC

D: TRBD1
size: -
V: TRBV7-9
J: TRBJ2-7
CDR3: CASSFAGQAYEQYF
DNA: TGTGCCAGCAGCTTTGCTGGACAGGCCTACGAGCAGTACTTC

D: -
size: -
V: TRBV6-5
J: TRBJ2-7
CDR3: CATTAWRGYEQYF
DNA: TGTGCCACCACCGCCTGGCGGGGCTACGAGCAGTACTTC

D: -
size: -
V: TRBV7-2
J: TRBJ1-1
CDR3: CASSLAGVGTEAFF
DNA: TGTGCCAGCAGCTTAGCAGGGGTGGGCACTGAAGCTTTCTTT

D: -
size: -
V: TRBV29-1
J: TRBJ2-7
CDR3: CSVLPGDATYEQYF
DNA: TGCAGCGTCCTTCCAGGGGATGCCACCTACGAGCAGTACTTC

D: -
size: once
V: TRBV19
J: TRBJ2-7
CDR3: CASSIGAGGVYEQYF
DNA: TGTGCCAGTAGTATAGGAGCAGGGGGGGTCTACGAGCAGTACTTC

D: TRBD1
size: -
V: TRBV5-1
J: TRBJ1-1
CDR3: CASSWTGATEAFF
DNA: TGCGCCAGCAGCTGGACAGGGGCCACTGAAGCTTTCTTT

D: TRBD2
size: -
V: TRBV9
J: TRBJ2-2
CDR3: CASSAERGGLTGELFF
DNA: TGTGCCAGCAGCGCCGAGCGGGGGGGTTTAACCGGGGAGCTGTTTTTT

D: -
size: -
V: TRBV13
J: TRBJ2-1
CDR3: CASSLWGPWGNEQFF
DNA: TGTGCCAGCAGCCTATGGGGCCCTTGGGGCAATGAGCAGTTCTTC

D: -
size: -
V: TRBV5-6
J: TRBJ2-1
CDR3: CASSLEDNEQFF
DNA: TGTGCCAGCAGCTTGGAGGACAATGAGCAGTTCTTC

D: TRBD1
size: -
V: TRBV6-1
J: TRBJ1-4
CDR3: CASSPGTAGNEKLFF
DNA: TGTGCCAGCAGTCCCGGGACAGCTGGGAATGAAAAACTGTTTTTT

D: -
size: -
V: TRBV4-3
J: TRBJ2-7
CDR3: CASSQRAAGSYYEQYF
DNA: TGCGCCAGCAGCCAACGAGCCGCAGGGTCCTACTACGAGCAGTACTTC

D: -
size: -
V: TRBV9
J: TRBJ2-6
CDR3: CASSPTGSGANVLTF
DNA: TGTGCCAGCAGCCCCACCGGCTCTGGGGCCAACGTCCTGACTTTC

D: TRBD1
size: -
V: TRBV27
J: TRBJ1-5
CDR3: CASSITGVVSNQPQHF
DNA: TGTGCCAGCAGTATTACAGGGGTGGTTAGCAATCAGCCCCAGCATTTT

D: TRBD1
size: -
V: TRBV7-9
J: TRBJ1-1
CDR3: CASSLGPTGGRTEAFF
DNA: TGTGCCAGCAGCTTAGGCCCGACAGGGGGCCGAACTGAAGCTTTCTTT

D: TRBD1
size: once
V: TRBV11-2
J: TRBJ2-5
CDR3: CASSVPPGQGKETQYF
DNA: TGTGCCAGCAGCGTCCCTCCGGGACAGGGGAAAGAGACCCAGTACTTC

D: -
size: -
V: TRBV27
J: TRBJ2-2
CDR3: CASSLTGTGELFF
DNA: TGTGCCAGCAGCCTCACAGGGACCGGGGAGCTGTTTTTT

D: -
size: once
V: TRBV29-1
J: TRBJ2-7
CDR3: CSVEGPEQYF
DNA: TGCAGCGTTGAAGGTCCCGAGCAGTACTTC

D: -
size: -
V: TRBV6-5
J: TRBJ2-7
CDR3: CASSLGETYEQYF
DNA: TGTGCCAGCAGTTTGGGGGAGACCTACGAGCAGTACTTC

D: -
size: -
V: TRBV27
J: TRBJ1-2
CDR3: CASSLSQRGADGYTF
DNA: TGTGCCAGCAGTTTATCCCAAAGGGGGGCAGATGGCTACACCTTC

D: -
size: -
V: TRBV10-3
J: TRBJ1-1
CDR3: CAIRTGGGAEAFF
DNA: TGTGCCATCAGGACAGGCGGAGGGGCTGAAGCTTTCTTT

D: TRBD2
size: -
V: TRBV2
J: TRBJ2-7
CDR3: CASSDGSGGNEQYF
DNA: TGTGCCAGCAGTGATGGTAGCGGGGGTAACGAGCAGTACTTC

D: -
size: -
V: TRBV27
J: TRBJ1-2
CDR3: CASSLDRGYGYTF
DNA: TGTGCCAGCAGTTTGGACAGAGGCTATGGCTACACCTTC

D: TRBD1
size: -
V: TRBV27
J: TRBJ1-2
CDR3: CASSQLDRGQGYTF
DNA: TGTGCCAGCAGTCAATTGGACAGGGGGCAGGGCTACACCTTC

D: TRBD2
size: -
V: TRBV28
J: TRBJ2-5
CDR3: CASRSSGGAGETQYF
DNA: TGTGCCAGCAGGTCCTCCGGGGGGGCCGGTGAGACCCAGTACTTC

D: -
size: -
V: TRBV7-9
J: TRBJ2-3
CDR3: CASSSGITDTQYF
DNA: TGTGCCAGCAGCTCGGGGATCACAGATACGCAGTATTTT

D: -
size: -
V: TRBV4-1
J: TRBJ2-2
CDR3: CASSQDWETGSRSGELFF
DNA: TGCGCCAGCAGCCAAGATTGGGAAACAGGGAGTCGCTCCGGGGAGCTGTTTTTT

D: -
size: -
V: TRBV7-9
J: TRBJ2-7
CDR3: CASSLGAETYEQYF
DNA: TGTGCCAGCAGCTTAGGGGCCGAGACCTACGAGCAGTACTTC

D: TRBD1
size: once
V: TRBV11-3
J: TRBJ2-7
CDR3: CASSLGTGRQYF
DNA: TGTGCCAGCAGCCTTGGGACAGGACGGCAGTACTTC

D: TRBD1
size: -
V: TRBV9
J: TRBJ2-4
CDR3: CASSATGGADIQYF
DNA: TGTGCCAGCAGCGCAACAGGGGGCGCGGACATTCAGTACTTC

D: -
size: -
V: TRBV28
J: TRBJ2-5
CDR3: CASSLQQETQYF
DNA: TGTGCCAGCAGTTTGCAACAAGAGACCCAGTACTTC

D: -
size: -
V: TRBV2
J: TRBJ2-1
CDR3: CASSDLGLSPWNEQFF
DNA: TGTGCCAGCAGTGATTTGGGGTTGAGTCCGTGGAATGAGCAGTTCTTC

D: -
size: -
V: TRBV2
J: TRBJ1-6
CDR3: CASSEQRIIYNSPLHF
DNA: TGTGCCAGCAGTGAACAGAGAATTATCTATAATTCACCCCTCCACTTT

D: -
size: -
V: TRBV5-5
J: TRBJ2-7
CDR3: CASSQEETSTYEQYF
DNA: TGTGCCAGCAGCCAAGAAGAGACAAGTACCTACGAGCAGTACTTC

D: -
size: -
V: TRBV21-1
J: TRBJ2-2
CDR3: CASSKVVRGLGIVTGELFF
DNA: TGTGCCAGCAGCAAAGTGGTCCGTGGACTAGGGATTGTCACCGGGGAGCTGTTTTTT

D: -
size: -
V: TRBV6-5
J: TRBJ1-1
CDR3: CASSLQRDTEAFF
DNA: TGTGCCAGCAGCCTACAGCGGGACACTGAAGCTTTCTTT

D: TRBD1
size: -
V: TRBV19
J: TRBJ2-7
CDR3: CASSPSPGQGAYEQYF
DNA: TGTGCCAGTAGTCCCTCTCCGGGACAGGGGGCGTACGAGCAGTACTTC

D: -
size: -
V: TRBV5-6
J: TRBJ2-7
CDR3: CASSFSGNPYEQYF
DNA: TGTGCCAGCAGCTTCTCCGGGAACCCCTACGAGCAGTACTTC

D: TRBD2
size: -
V: TRBV10-1
J: TRBJ2-2
CDR3: CASSDFSGHSTGELFF
DNA: TGCGCCAGCAGTGACTTTAGCGGGCATTCCACCGGGGAGCTGTTTTTT

D: -
size: -
V: TRBV4-1
J: TRBJ1-6
CDR3: CASSPPPFGGAGNSPLHF
DNA: TGCGCCAGCAGCCCCCCCCCTTTTGGGGGCGCCGGAAATTCACCCCTCCACTTT

D: -
size: few
V: TRBV10-1
J: TRBJ2-7
CDR3: CASSDTASPYEQYF
DNA: TGCGCCAGCAGTGATACGGCCTCTCCCTACGAGCAGTACTTC

D: TRBD1
size: once
V: TRBV7-9
J: TRBJ2-7
CDR3: CASSFRDRPYEQYF
DNA: TGTGCCAGCAGCTTCAGGGACAGGCCCTACGAGCAGTACTTC